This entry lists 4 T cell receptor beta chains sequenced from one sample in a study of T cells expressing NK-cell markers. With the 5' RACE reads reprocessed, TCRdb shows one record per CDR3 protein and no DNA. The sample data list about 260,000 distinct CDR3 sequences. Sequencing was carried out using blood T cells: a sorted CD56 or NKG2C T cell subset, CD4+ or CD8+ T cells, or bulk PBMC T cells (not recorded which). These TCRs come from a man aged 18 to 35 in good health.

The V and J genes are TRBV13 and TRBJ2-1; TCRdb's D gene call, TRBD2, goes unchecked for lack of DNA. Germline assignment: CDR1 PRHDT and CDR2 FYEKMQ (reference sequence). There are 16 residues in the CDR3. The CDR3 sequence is CASSSLGGPSYNEQFF.

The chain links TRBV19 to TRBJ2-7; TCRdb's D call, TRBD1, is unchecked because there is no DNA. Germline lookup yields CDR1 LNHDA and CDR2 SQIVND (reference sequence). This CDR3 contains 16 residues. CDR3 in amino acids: CASSASPGTGTYEQYF.

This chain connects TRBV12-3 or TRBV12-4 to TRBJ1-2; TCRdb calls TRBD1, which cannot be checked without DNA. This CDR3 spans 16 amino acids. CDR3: CASSPFSWGYNYGYTF.

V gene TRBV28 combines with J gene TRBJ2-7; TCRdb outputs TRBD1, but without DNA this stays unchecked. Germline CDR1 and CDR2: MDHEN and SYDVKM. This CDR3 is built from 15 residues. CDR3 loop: CASTLDRDRRREQYF.